Here is one T cell receptor beta chain with its context. The sample is drawn from a study of OX40 agonist ivuxolimab in advanced cancers. Study background: Six ivuxolimab dose levels, 0.01 to 10 mg/kg, were given intravenously every 2 weeks.

Data came from immunoSEQ multiplex PCR; TCRdb stores just in-frame clones and leaves some out. The sample gives about 50,000 clones, about 81% of which show up once; around 7.8% is in the top ten. The germline V gene has CDR1 SGHTA and CDR2 FQGNSA. The V end lost 1 base, the J end lost 7 bases, and 13 bases lay between the germline ends. This CDR3 is 14 amino acids long. The sequence derives from an adult with an advanced solid tumor such as melanoma, head and neck, liver or kidney cancer. The chain employs TRBV7-2 and TRBJ1-2; D is perhaps TRBD1 (5 bases). The material sequenced was CD4+ or CD8+ T cells sorted from blood, taken in a trial of the OX40 agonist ivuxolimab. CDR3 in DNA: TGTGCCAGCAGCTTAGACAGGCAGGGACGTGGCTACACCTTC. Translated: CASSLDRQGRGYTF.